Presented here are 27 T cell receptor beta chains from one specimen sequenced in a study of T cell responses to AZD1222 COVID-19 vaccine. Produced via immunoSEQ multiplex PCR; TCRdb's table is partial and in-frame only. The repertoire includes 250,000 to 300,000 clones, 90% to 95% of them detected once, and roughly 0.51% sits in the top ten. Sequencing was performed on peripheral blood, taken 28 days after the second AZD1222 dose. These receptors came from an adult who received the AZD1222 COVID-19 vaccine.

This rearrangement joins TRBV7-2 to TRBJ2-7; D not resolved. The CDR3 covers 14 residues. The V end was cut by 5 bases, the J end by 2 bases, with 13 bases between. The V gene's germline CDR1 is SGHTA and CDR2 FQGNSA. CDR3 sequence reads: CASSLGPGPYEQYF. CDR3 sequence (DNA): TGTGCCAGCAGCCTTGGACCTGGACCCTACGAGCAGTACTTC.

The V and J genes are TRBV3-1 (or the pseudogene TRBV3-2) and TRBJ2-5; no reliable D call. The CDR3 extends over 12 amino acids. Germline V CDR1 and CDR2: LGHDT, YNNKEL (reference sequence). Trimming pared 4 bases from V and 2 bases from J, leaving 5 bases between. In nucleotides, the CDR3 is TGTGCCAGCAGCCGGCAACAAGAGACCCAGTACTTC. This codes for CASSRQQETQYF.

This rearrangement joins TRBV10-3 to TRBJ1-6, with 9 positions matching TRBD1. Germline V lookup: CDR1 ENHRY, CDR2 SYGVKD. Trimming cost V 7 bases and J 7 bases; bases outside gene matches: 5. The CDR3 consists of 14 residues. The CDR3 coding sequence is TGTGCCATCACCTGGGACAGGGAAAATTCACCCCTCCACTTT. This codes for CAITWDRENSPLHF.

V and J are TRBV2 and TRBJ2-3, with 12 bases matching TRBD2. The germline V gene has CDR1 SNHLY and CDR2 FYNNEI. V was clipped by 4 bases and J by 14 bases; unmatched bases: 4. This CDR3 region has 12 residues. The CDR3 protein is CASSAPSGRAYF. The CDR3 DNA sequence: TGTGCCAGCAGTGCCCCTAGCGGGAGGGCGTATTTT.

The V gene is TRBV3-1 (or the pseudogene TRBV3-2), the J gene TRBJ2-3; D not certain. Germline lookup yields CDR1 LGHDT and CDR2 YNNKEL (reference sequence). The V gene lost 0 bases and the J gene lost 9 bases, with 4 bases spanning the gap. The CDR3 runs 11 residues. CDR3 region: CASSQDDTQYF. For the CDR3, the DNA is TGTGCCAGCAGCCAAGACGACACGCAGTATTTT.

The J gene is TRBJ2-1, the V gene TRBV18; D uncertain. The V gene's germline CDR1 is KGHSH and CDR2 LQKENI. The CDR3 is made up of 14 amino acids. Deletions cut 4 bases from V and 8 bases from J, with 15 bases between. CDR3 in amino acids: CASSLSLRTDEQFF. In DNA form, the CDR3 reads TGTGCCAGCTCACTATCCCTTAGGACGGATGAGCAGTTCTTC.

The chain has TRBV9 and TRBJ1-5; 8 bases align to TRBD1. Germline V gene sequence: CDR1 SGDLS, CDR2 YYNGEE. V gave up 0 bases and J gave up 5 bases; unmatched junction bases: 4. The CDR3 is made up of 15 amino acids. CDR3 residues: CASSVGAGGDQPQHF. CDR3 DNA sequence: TGTGCCAGCAGCGTAGGGGCAGGGGGCGATCAGCCCCAGCATTTT.

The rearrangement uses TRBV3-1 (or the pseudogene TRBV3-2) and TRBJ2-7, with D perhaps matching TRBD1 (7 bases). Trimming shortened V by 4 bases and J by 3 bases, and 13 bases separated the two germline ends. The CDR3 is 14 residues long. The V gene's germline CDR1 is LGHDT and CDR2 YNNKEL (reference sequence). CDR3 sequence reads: CASSPRDSLYEQYF. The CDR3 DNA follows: TGTGCCAGCAGCCCGCGGGACAGCCTCTACGAGCAGTACTTC.

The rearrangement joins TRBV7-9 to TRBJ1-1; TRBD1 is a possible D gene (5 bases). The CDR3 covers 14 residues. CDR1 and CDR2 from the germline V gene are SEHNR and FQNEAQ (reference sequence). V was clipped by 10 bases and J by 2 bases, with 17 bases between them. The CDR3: CATEHYGTNTEAFF. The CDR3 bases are TGTGCCACCGAACACTACGGGACCAACACTGAAGCTTTCTTT.

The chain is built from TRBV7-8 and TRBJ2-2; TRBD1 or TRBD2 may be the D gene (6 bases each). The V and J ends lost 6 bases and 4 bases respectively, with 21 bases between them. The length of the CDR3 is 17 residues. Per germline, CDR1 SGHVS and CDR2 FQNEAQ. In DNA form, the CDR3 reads TGTGCCAGCAGACCCCACCTCGGGGGCGCGGGCACCGGGGAGCTGTTTTTT. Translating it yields CASRPHLGGAGTGELFF.

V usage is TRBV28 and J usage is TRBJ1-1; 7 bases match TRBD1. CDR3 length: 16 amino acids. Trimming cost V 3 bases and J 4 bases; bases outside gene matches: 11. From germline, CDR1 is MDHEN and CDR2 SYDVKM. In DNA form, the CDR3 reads TGTGCCAGCAGTTTTATAGGAGACAGGGCTTCCACTGAAGCTTTCTTT. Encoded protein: CASSFIGDRASTEAFF.

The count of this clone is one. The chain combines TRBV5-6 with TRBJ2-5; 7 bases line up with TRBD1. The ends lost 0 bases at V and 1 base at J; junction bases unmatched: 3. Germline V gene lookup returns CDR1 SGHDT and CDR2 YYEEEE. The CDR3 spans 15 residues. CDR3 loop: CASSLVGTAQETQYF. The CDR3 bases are TGTGCCAGCAGCTTGGTTGGGACAGCCCAAGAGACCCAGTACTTC.

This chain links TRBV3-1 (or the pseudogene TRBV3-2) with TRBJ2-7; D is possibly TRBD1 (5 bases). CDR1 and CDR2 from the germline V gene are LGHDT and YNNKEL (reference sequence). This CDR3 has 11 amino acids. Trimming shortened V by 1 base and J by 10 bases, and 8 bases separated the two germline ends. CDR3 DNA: TGTGCCAGCAGCCAAGGGACAAAACAGTACTTC. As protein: CASSQGTKQYF.

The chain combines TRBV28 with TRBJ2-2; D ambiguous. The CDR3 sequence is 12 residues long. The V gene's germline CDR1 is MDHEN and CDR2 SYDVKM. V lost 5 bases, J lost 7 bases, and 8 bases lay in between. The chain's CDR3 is CASSPRSGELFF. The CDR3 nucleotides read TGTGCCAGCAGTCCTCGTAGCGGGGAGCTGTTTTTT.

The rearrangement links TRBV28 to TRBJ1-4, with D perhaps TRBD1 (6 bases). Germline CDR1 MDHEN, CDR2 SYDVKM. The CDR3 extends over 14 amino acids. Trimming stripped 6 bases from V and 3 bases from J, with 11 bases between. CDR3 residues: CASSQGGSNEKLFF. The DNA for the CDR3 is TGTGCCAGCAGCCAAGGGGGGTCTAATGAAAAACTGTTTTTT.

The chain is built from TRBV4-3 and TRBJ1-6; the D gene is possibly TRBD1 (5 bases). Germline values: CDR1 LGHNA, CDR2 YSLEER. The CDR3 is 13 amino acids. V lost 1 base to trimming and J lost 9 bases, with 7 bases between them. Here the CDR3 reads CASSQAQGSPLHF. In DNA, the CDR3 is TGCGCCAGCAGCCAAGCGCAGGGTTCACCCCTCCACTTT.

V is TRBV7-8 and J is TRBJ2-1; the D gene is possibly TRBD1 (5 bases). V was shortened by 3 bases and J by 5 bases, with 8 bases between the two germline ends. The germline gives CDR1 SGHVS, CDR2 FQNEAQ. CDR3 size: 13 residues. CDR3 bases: TGTGCCAGCAGCTTTGTAGGGGACAATGAGCAGTTCTTC. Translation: CASSFVGDNEQFF.

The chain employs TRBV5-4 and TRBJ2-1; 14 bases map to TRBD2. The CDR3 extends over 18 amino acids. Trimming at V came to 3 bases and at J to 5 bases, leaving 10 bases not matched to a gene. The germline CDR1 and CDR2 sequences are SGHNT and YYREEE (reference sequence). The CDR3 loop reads CASSYGTSGSFSHNEQFF. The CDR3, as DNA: TGTGCCAGCAGCTACGGGACTAGCGGGAGTTTTTCCCACAATGAGCAGTTCTTC.

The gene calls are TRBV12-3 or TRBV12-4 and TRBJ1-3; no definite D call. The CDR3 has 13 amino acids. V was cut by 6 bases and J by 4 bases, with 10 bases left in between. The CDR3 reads CASSRTVGNTIYF. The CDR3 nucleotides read TGTGCCAGCAGCCGGACCGTCGGAAACACCATATATTTT.

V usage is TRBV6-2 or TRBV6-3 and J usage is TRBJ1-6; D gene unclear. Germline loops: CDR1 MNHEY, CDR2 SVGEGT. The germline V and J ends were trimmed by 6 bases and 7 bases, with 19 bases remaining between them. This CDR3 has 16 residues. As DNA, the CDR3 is TGTGCCAGCAGCTCACCCCGAACTCCGCGAAATTCACCCCTCCACTTT. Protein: CASSSPRTPRNSPLHF.

CDR3 region: CSVRTANPGQNEKLFF. Here the CDR3 DNA reads TGCAGCGTCCGGACGGCCAATCCGGGCCAAAATGAAAAACTGTTTTTT. This rearrangement joins TRBV29-1 to TRBJ1-4; D remains ambiguous. Germline values: CDR1 SQVTM, CDR2 ANQGSEA. V was pared by 6 bases and J by 5 bases, with 22 bases between. This CDR3 is 16 amino acids long. The full variable domain, in which reference TRBV29-1 and TRBJ1-4 provide the parts outside the CDR3, is SAVISQKPSRDICQRGTSLTIQCQVDSQVTMMFWYRQQPGQSLTLIATANQGSEATYESGFVIDKFPISRPNLTFSTLTVSNMSPEDSSIYLCSVRTANPGQNEKLFFGSGTQLSVL.

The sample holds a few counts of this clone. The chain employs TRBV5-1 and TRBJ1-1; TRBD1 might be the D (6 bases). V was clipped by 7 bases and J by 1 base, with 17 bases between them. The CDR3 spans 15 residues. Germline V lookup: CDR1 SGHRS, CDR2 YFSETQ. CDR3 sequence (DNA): TGCGCCAGCGCCGCCCTACAGGGATCGAACACTGAAGCTTTCTTT. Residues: CASAALQGSNTEAFF. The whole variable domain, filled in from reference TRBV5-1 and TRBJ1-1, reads KAGVTQTPRYLIKTRGQQVTLSCSPISGHRSVSWYQQTPGQGLQFLFEYFSETQRNKGNFPGRFSGRQFSNSRSEMNVSTLELGDSALYLCASAALQGSNTEAFFGQGTRLTVV.

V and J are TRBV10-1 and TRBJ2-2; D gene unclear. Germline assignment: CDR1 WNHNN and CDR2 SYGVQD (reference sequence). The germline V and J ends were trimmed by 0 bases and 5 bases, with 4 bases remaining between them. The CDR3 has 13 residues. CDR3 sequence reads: CASSESQTGELFF. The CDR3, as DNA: TGCGCCAGCAGTGAGTCACAGACCGGGGAGCTGTTTTTT.

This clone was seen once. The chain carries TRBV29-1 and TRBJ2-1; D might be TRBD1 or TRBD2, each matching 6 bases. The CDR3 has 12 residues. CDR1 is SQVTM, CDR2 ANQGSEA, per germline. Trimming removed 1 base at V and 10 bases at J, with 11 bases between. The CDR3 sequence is CSVEGGAGEQFF. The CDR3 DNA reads TGCAGCGTTGAAGGGGGGGCGGGCGAGCAGTTCTTC.

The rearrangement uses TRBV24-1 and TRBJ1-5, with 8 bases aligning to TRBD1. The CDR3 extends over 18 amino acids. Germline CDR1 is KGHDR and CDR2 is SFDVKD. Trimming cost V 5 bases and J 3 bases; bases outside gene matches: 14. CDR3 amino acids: CATSGGQDIAGYNQPQHF. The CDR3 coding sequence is TGTGCCACCAGTGGGGGACAGGATATAGCTGGTTACAATCAGCCCCAGCATTTT.

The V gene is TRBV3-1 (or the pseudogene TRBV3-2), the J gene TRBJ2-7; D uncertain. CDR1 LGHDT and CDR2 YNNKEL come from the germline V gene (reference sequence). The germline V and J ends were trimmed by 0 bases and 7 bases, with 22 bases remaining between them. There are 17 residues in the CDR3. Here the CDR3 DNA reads TGTGCCAGCAGCCAAGATCGTTTGCGGTCCACGCTTCGGGAGCAGTACTTC. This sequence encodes CASSQDRLRSTLREQYF.

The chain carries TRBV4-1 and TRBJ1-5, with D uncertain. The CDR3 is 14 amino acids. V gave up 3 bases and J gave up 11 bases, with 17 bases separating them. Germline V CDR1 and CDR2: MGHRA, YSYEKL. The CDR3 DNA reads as TGCGCCAGCAGCCAGACGTCGGCAGCCCAGGCCCAGCATTTT. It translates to CASSQTSAAQAQHF.